Given below is one TCR beta chain in context. This sample stems from a study of blood T cell repertoires in COVID-19. Background on the study: Samples taken during acute and convalescent COVID-19 were collected in the United States, Italy and Spain.

Authors' methods: Researchers report that nucleated cell counts were estimated from reference gene primer amplification. The assay was immunoSEQ multiplex PCR, and TCRdb's table has in-frame clones only and misses some. V, J and clone size were drawn from that table, and D and trimming were deduced from the DNA. The sample carries some 70,000 clones, roughly 80% recorded once. Sequenced input: peripheral blood. The clonotype comes from a man between 45 and 60 years old with COVID-19, enrolled during active disease.

CDR3 in DNA: TGTGCCAGTAGTATACAACCAGGACAGAACACCGGGGAGCTGTTTTTT. Its translation: CASSIQPGQNTGELFF. V and J are TRBV19 and TRBJ2-2, with D perhaps TRBD1 (5 bases). This CDR3 has 16 residues. Trimming took off 2 bases at V and 1 base at J, with 11 bases between the two ends. Germline V gene data show CDR1 as LNHDA and CDR2 as SQIVND (reference sequence).